One sample yielded the 28 T cell receptor beta chains listed below, sequenced in a study of spatial heterogeneity in lung cancer. One entry per CDR3 protein results from TCRdb running MiXCR on the 5' RACE reads. The table shows fewer than 9,500 distinct CDR3 sequences, with 9.7% occurring only once. Time point meaning: sample taken at primary tumor resection. The input for sequencing was normal lung tissue next to the tumor, taken at surgery. The origin of the receptors is a male donor with early-stage non-small cell lung cancer.

This clonotype has ten or more counts. The chain has TRBV5-4 and TRBJ2-7; 9 bases are shared with TRBD2. The ends lost 0 bases at V and 2 bases at J; junction bases unmatched: 3. CDR3 length: 15 residues. The V gene's germline CDR1 is SGHNT and CDR2 YYREEE (reference sequence). CDR3 amino acids: CASSLERGAAYEQYF. As DNA, the CDR3 is TGTGCCAGCAGCTTGGAGCGGGGGGCCGCCTACGAGCAGTACTTC.

The table lists this clonotype with many counts. This chain links TRBV6-5 with TRBJ2-3; 7 bases agree with TRBD1. Germline V gene sequence: CDR1 MNHEY, CDR2 SVGAGI. CDR3 length equals 13 residues. The V gene end was trimmed by 5 bases and the J gene end by 7 bases; junction bases not matched to a gene: 6. In DNA, the CDR3 is TGTGCCAGCAGTGCGGACAGGACAAATACGCAGTATTTT. Its protein is CASSADRTNTQYF.

At least ten counts were recorded for this clonotype. The chain has TRBV3-1 and TRBJ2-7, with 12 bases lining up with TRBD2. Trimming removed 5 bases from V and 4 bases from J; junction bases left unmatched: 3. The CDR3 is 14 residues long. Germline-derived CDR1 and CDR2 are LGHDT and YNNKEL (reference sequence). Here the CDR3 DNA reads TGTGCCAGCAGCACGACTAGCGGGAGTTACGAGCAGTACTTC. The encoded protein is CASSTTSGSYEQYF.

This clonotype was counted many times. This rearrangement joins TRBV5-1 to TRBJ2-2; D is undetermined. V shed 1 base and J shed 4 bases, with 8 bases lying between them. CDR3 length: 14 amino acids. Per germline, CDR1 SGHRS and CDR2 YFSETQ. CDR3 coding DNA: TGCGCCAGCAGCTTGAGCCCCACCACCGGGGAGCTGTTTTTT. Its translation is CASSLSPTTGELFF.

This clonotype was observed at least ten times. This chain uses TRBV7-9 with TRBJ2-3; D is perhaps TRBD1 (6 bases). CDR3 length equals 14 residues. The ends were cut back, 1 base at V and 8 bases at J, with 13 bases in the middle. CDR1 and CDR2 (germline): SEHNR, FQNEAQ (reference sequence). CDR3 nucleotide sequence: TGTGCCAGCAGCTTAGGCAGGGGAGTTGTTACGCAGTATTTT. Encoded protein: CASSLGRGVVTQYF.

This clonotype has a count of ten or more. The V and J genes are TRBV7-9 and TRBJ2-1; D call uncertain. The V end was cut by 3 bases, the J end by 8 bases, with 11 bases between. CDR3 length equals 13 residues. Germline-derived CDR1 and CDR2 are SEHNR and FQNEAQ (reference sequence). The CDR3 coding sequence is TGTGCCAGCAGCTTGGACGGTAAGGATGAGCAGTTCTTC. Amino acids: CASSLDGKDEQFF. Based on the CDR3 plus reference TRBV7-9 and TRBJ2-1, the full variable domain is DTGVSQNPRHKITKRGQNVTFRCDPISEHNRLYWYRQTLGQGPEFLTYFQNEAQLEKSRLLSDRFSAERPKGSFSTLEIQRTEQGDSAMYLCASSLDGKDEQFFGPGTRLTVL.

This clonotype appeared many times. The rearrangement joins TRBV4-1 to TRBJ1-2; D not certain. Germline CDR1 and CDR2: MGHRA and YSYEKL. The ends were cut back, 0 bases at V and 4 bases at J, with 12 bases in the middle. The CDR3 has 15 residues. Written as DNA, the CDR3 is TGCGCCAGCAGCCAAGACTCCAGGAACGGCTATGGCTACACCTTC. It encodes CASSQDSRNGYGYTF.

This clonotype has only a few counts. The V and J genes are TRBV4-3 and TRBJ2-7; 9 bases map to TRBD1. V shed 0 bases and J 7 bases; nucleotides not matched to a gene: 7. From germline, CDR1 is LGHNA and CDR2 YSLEER. The CDR3 consists of 15 residues. The CDR3 here is CASSQDPQGAGEQYF. The DNA of the CDR3 is TGCGCCAGCAGCCAAGATCCACAGGGGGCCGGGGAGCAGTACTTC.

By sample fraction, this clonotype is medium-sized. The chain has TRBV7-2 and TRBJ2-7; D not certain. The CDR3 contains 13 residues. Trimming took off 9 bases at V and 3 bases at J, with 15 bases between the two ends. Germline CDR1 reads SGHTA; CDR2 reads FQGNSA. CDR3 region: CASRTPAHYEQYF. The CDR3 DNA reads TGTGCCAGTCGCACTCCGGCGCACTACGAGCAGTACTTC.

At least ten counts were recorded for this clonotype. The chain joins TRBV6-5 to TRBJ2-3; 9 positions match TRBD2. With V trimmed by 4 bases and J by 3 bases, 5 bases remained unmatched. Germline CDR1 MNHEY, CDR2 SVGAGI. This CDR3 spans 15 amino acids. CDR3: CASSSSGGKTDTQYF. CDR3 DNA sequence: TGTGCCAGCAGTTCAAGCGGGGGGAAGACAGATACGCAGTATTTT.

There are many counts of this clonotype. This chain uses TRBV10-3 with TRBJ1-5; weak D call: TRBD1 (5 bases). Germline values: CDR1 ENHRY, CDR2 SYGVKD. V was shortened by 3 bases and J by 1 base, with 13 bases between the two germline ends. The CDR3 covers 16 residues. For the CDR3, the DNA is TGTGCCATCAGTGACTTTTTGGGACGGAGCAATCAGCCCCAGCATTTT. Amino acid sequence: CAISDFLGRSNQPQHF.

This clonotype showed up many times. This chain links TRBV28 with TRBJ2-2; D remains ambiguous. V lost 6 bases and J 1 base, leaving 6 bases between the germline ends. The germline CDR1 and CDR2 sequences are MDHEN and SYDVKM. CDR3 size: 13 residues. The chain's CDR3 is CASRDGNTGELFF. Here the CDR3 DNA reads TGTGCCAGCAGGGACGGGAACACCGGGGAGCTGTTTTTT.

The genes are TRBV7-8 and TRBJ2-3; 12 nucleotides agree with TRBD2. There are 16 residues in the CDR3. Germline V CDR1 and CDR2: SGHVS, FQNEAQ. V gave up 0 bases and J gave up 4 bases; unmatched junction bases: 2. CDR3 nucleotide sequence: TGTGCCAGCAGCTTAGCTCCTAGCGGGGGGGCAGATACGCAGTATTTT. It is translated as CASSLAPSGGADTQYF.

At least ten counts were recorded for this clonotype. The chain carries TRBV6-2 or TRBV6-3 and TRBJ2-3, with a tentative D call TRBD2 (7 bases). With 5 bases removed from V and 2 bases from J, the gap between germline ends came to 11 bases. Germline-derived CDR1 and CDR2 are MNHEY and SVGEGT. The CDR3 spans 14 residues. The CDR3 sequence: CASSRGGDTDTQYF. The CDR3 DNA follows: TGTGCCAGCAGTAGGGGGGGCGACACAGATACGCAGTATTTT.

This clonotype was seen ten or more times. The chain combines TRBV7-9 with TRBJ1-5; possibly TRBD1 for D (6 bases). The CDR3 runs to 16 residues. Germline V lookup: CDR1 SEHNR, CDR2 FQNEAQ (reference sequence). The germline V and J ends were trimmed by 5 bases and 3 bases, with 17 bases remaining between them. The CDR3 DNA follows: TGTGCCAGCAGCCATACAGGGCCCGGGGTCAATCAGCCCCAGCATTTT. It encodes CASSHTGPGVNQPQHF.

By frequency in the sample, this clonotype is medium-sized. This chain uses TRBV6-6 with TRBJ2-2; the match to TRBD2 covers 10 bases. The trim removed 5 bases at V and 3 bases at J, leaving 6 bases unmatched. Germline CDR1 and CDR2: MNHNY and SVGAGI (reference sequence). There are 16 residues in the CDR3. CDR3 nucleotides: TGTGCCAGCAGTACCTCTAGCGGGAGATACACCGGGGAGCTGTTTTTT. Its translation is CASSTSSGRYTGELFF.

This clonotype came up many times. V usage is TRBV5-1 and J usage is TRBJ2-3; a weak D match, TRBD1 (5 bases). Germline loops: CDR1 SGHRS, CDR2 YFSETQ. The CDR3 extends over 15 amino acids. Trimming removed 0 bases at V and 6 bases at J, with 14 bases between. The CDR3 region has the DNA TGCGCCAGCAGCTTGGTGGGTAGGGGTACGGATACGCAGTATTTT. Translated, it gives CASSLVGRGTDTQYF.

This clonotype showed up many times. This chain links TRBV28 with TRBJ2-4; tentatively, D is TRBD1 (6 bases). Germline assignment: CDR1 MDHEN and CDR2 SYDVKM. CDR3 length: 16 residues. V was cut by 8 bases and J by 3 bases, with 20 bases left in between. The CDR3 DNA follows: TGTGCCAGCGGAACCAGGGGATCAGCGGACAAAAACATTCAGTACTTC. This translates into CASGTRGSADKNIQYF. Supplemented by reference TRBV28 and TRBJ2-4, the full variable domain reads DVKVTQSSRYLVKRTGEKVFLECVQDMDHENMFWYRQDPGLGLRLIYFSYDVKMKEKGDIPEGYSVSREKKERFSLILESASTNQTSMYLCASGTRGSADKNIQYFGAGTRLSVL.

This clonotype was observed at least ten times. DNA of the CDR3: TGCGCCAGCAGCCCTGCAGGTGCCCAGCGAACCGGGGAGCTGTTTTTT. Translated, it gives CASSPAGAQRTGELFF. V usage is TRBV5-1 and J usage is TRBJ2-2, with unresolved D. From germline, CDR1 is SGHRS and CDR2 YFSETQ. V dropped 4 bases and J dropped 5 bases, with 18 bases sitting between them. The CDR3 runs to 16 residues. The entire variable domain, with the rest obtained from reference TRBV5-1 and TRBJ2-2, is as follows: KAGVTQTPRYLIKTRGQQVTLSCSPISGHRSVSWYQQTPGQGLQFLFEYFSETQRNKGNFPGRFSGRQFSNSRSEMNVSTLELGDSALYLCASSPAGAQRTGELFFGEGSRLTVL.

Ten or more counts support this clonotype. The CDR3 nucleotides are TGTGCCAGCAGCTGGGGACAGAGCTCTGGGGCCAACGTCCTGACTTTC. Residues: CASSWGQSSGANVLTF. V is TRBV3-1 and J is TRBJ2-6; 7 bases are a match to TRBD1. Per germline, CDR1 LGHDT and CDR2 YNNKEL (reference sequence). There are 16 residues in the CDR3. The junction had 4 bases not matched to a gene; V was cut back by 5 bases and J by 0 bases.

This clonotype was recorded at least ten times. The chain recombines TRBV27 with TRBJ2-2; D might be TRBD1 or TRBD2, each matching 7 bases. Trimming shortened V by 6 bases and J by 4 bases, and 15 bases separated the two germline ends. The CDR3 is made up of 15 amino acids. Germline lookup yields CDR1 MNHEY and CDR2 SMNVEV (reference sequence). The CDR3 DNA is TGTGCCAGCAGCAAAGGGAGGGGGCTCACCGGGGAGCTGTTTTTT. Translated: CASSKGRGLTGELFF.

This clonotype occurred many times. V gene TRBV29-1 combines with J gene TRBJ2-5; the match to TRBD1 covers 11 bases. This CDR3 is 15 amino acids long. In germline, CDR1 is SQVTM, CDR2 ANQGSEA. After removal of 4 bases from V and 4 bases from J, the junction contained 8 bases not matched to a gene. CDR3 amino acids: CSVGGDRGASETQYF. CDR3 nucleotide sequence: TGCAGCGTTGGCGGGGACAGGGGGGCGTCAGAGACCCAGTACTTC.

By share of the sample, this clonotype is medium-sized. The chain couples TRBV6-5 to TRBJ2-1, with D possibly matching TRBD2 (6 bases). The CDR3 runs 14 residues. Trimming removed 4 bases from V and 4 bases from J, with 11 bases in between. The germline gives CDR1 MNHEY, CDR2 SVGAGI. The CDR3 loop reads CASSSPGRYNEQFF. The CDR3, as DNA: TGTGCCAGCAGTTCCCCAGGGAGGTACAATGAGCAGTTCTTC.

This clonotype occurred many times. The chain carries TRBV11-2 and TRBJ2-2, with D tentatively TRBD1 (6 bases). V lost 5 bases, J lost 2 bases, and 12 bases lay in between. This CDR3 comprises 15 residues. CDR1 is SGHAT and CDR2 is FQNNGV in the germline V gene. The CDR3 sequence is CASSGQGSNTGELFF. The CDR3 DNA reads TGTGCCAGCAGCGGGCAGGGGTCAAACACCGGGGAGCTGTTTTTT.

There are many counts of this clonotype. The V and J genes are TRBV6-5 and TRBJ2-7; D assignment may be TRBD1 or TRBD2 (6 bases each). The CDR3 is made up of 14 amino acids. Per the germline V gene, CDR1 is MNHEY and CDR2 is SVGAGI. Deletions cut 2 bases from V and 7 bases from J, with 15 bases between. CDR3 amino acids: CASSYAGSQGEQYF. The DNA of the CDR3 is TGTGCCAGCAGTTACGCCGGGAGCCAGGGGGAGCAGTACTTC.

At least ten counts were recorded for this clonotype. The gene calls are TRBV20-1 and TRBJ2-7; no firm D call. The V end was cut by 2 bases, the J end by 0 bases, with 11 bases between. This CDR3 has 14 residues. The germline V gene has CDR1 DFQATT and CDR2 SNEGSKA (reference sequence). This CDR3 is CSARPYASSYEQYF. Here the CDR3 DNA reads TGCAGTGCTAGACCCTACGCGAGCTCCTACGAGCAGTACTTC.

The chain is built from TRBV7-2 and TRBJ1-5; D is undetermined. V shed 5 bases and J shed 4 bases, with 12 bases lying between them. Germline V gene data show CDR1 as SGHTA and CDR2 as FQGNSA. The CDR3 contains 14 residues. The chain's CDR3 is CASSAGSPNQPQHF. CDR3 sequence (DNA): TGTGCCAGCAGCGCCGGCAGCCCTAATCAGCCCCAGCATTTT.

This clonotype appeared many times. The chain couples TRBV20-1 to TRBJ1-4; 9 bases agree with TRBD1. CDR1 and CDR2 from the germline V gene are DFQATT and SNEGSKA (reference sequence). This CDR3 has 14 residues. The CDR3 region is CSATGGPTNEKLFF. The CDR3 bases are TGCAGCGCCACAGGGGGCCCAACTAATGAAAAACTGTTTTTT.